This is a list of T cell receptor beta chains from one sample in a study of shared clonotypes between healthy human individuals. Produced via immunoSEQ multiplex PCR; TCRdb's table is partial and in-frame only. The table has over 1.5 million clones, 95% to 99% seen once; the top ten hold about 0.45%. Sequences were obtained from naive CD4+ T cells sorted from blood. These receptors all come from a man aged 30 to 45 in good health. Both conserved end residues are trimmed from each CDR3. The order of the fields is J gene, V gene, CDR3 protein.

j_call: TRBJ2-7; v_call: TRBV5-5; cdr3_aa: ASSLTGTGYEQY
j_call: TRBJ2-3; v_call: TRBV19; cdr3_aa: ASRGDPTDTQY
j_call: TRBJ2-1; v_call: TRBV19; cdr3_aa: ASRGVTYNEQF
j_call: TRBJ1-4; v_call: TRBV29-1; cdr3_aa: SVGGTLNEKLF
j_call: TRBJ2-7; v_call: TRBV27; cdr3_aa: ASSLGLAGGPSYEQY
j_call: TRBJ2-7; v_call: TRBV7-9; cdr3_aa: ASSHGSYEQY
j_call: TRBJ2-5; v_call: TRBV10-1; cdr3_aa: ASSVGGPEETQY
j_call: TRBJ1-1; v_call: TRBV18; cdr3_aa: ASSSNGGAEAF
j_call: TRBJ1-2; v_call: TRBV2; cdr3_aa: ASSITKSTVANYGYT
j_call: TRBJ2-5; v_call: TRBV27; cdr3_aa: ASSLSSTQGAKTQY
j_call: TRBJ2-7; v_call: TRBV9; cdr3_aa: ASSVEAGYYEQY
j_call: TRBJ1-2; v_call: TRBV5-1; cdr3_aa: ASSQTGGTNYGYT
j_call: TRBJ1-1; v_call: TRBV18; cdr3_aa: ASANLDTEAF
j_call: TRBJ1-1; v_call: TRBV28; cdr3_aa: ASSRQQGAGTEAF
j_call: TRBJ2-2; v_call: TRBV28; cdr3_aa: ASSSTSVDGELF
j_call: TRBJ1-5; v_call: TRBV15; cdr3_aa: ATSRDRAIQPQH
j_call: TRBJ2-7; v_call: TRBV19; cdr3_aa: ATAPTESYEQY
j_call: TRBJ1-4; v_call: TRBV18; cdr3_aa: ASSLGSEGLF
j_call: TRBJ2-7; v_call: TRBV27; cdr3_aa: ASSSMREQY
j_call: TRBJ2-2; v_call: TRBV7-3; cdr3_aa: ASSFDRYTGELF
j_call: TRBJ2-1; v_call: TRBV11-3; cdr3_aa: ASSPWASNRSNEQF
j_call: TRBJ1-2; v_call: TRBV10-3; cdr3_aa: AISGPGQGKTTNYGYT
j_call: TRBJ2-4; v_call: TRBV5-1; cdr3_aa: ASRDGVLVAKNIQY
j_call: TRBJ2-5; v_call: TRBV9; cdr3_aa: ASSVAPRQGALETQY
j_call: TRBJ1-2; v_call: TRBV2; cdr3_aa: ASTGPDSNYGYT
j_call: TRBJ2-3; v_call: TRBV10-3; cdr3_aa: AISEERGTDTQY
j_call: TRBJ2-2; v_call: TRBV7-2; cdr3_aa: ASSLARTGELF
j_call: TRBJ2-7; v_call: TRBV28; cdr3_aa: ASLSREGSYEQY
j_call: TRBJ1-1; v_call: TRBV5-1; cdr3_aa: ASSVGQGPRYTEAF
j_call: TRBJ2-1; v_call: TRBV27; cdr3_aa: ASSSLTSMNEQF
j_call: TRBJ1-1; v_call: TRBV27; cdr3_aa: ASSPGQGRGNTEAF
j_call: TRBJ2-4; v_call: TRBV6-5; cdr3_aa: ASSSQGSKNIQY
j_call: TRBJ2-3; v_call: TRBV5-1; cdr3_aa: ASRRGGDLADTQY
j_call: TRBJ2-2; v_call: TRBV4-3; cdr3_aa: ASSQDPGFWTGELF
j_call: TRBJ2-2; v_call: TRBV10-2; cdr3_aa: ASSESGRLTGELF
j_call: TRBJ2-1; v_call: TRBV7-8; cdr3_aa: ASSDNEQF
j_call: TRBJ1-2; v_call: TRBV7-9; cdr3_aa: ASSPSDRDRIRGYT